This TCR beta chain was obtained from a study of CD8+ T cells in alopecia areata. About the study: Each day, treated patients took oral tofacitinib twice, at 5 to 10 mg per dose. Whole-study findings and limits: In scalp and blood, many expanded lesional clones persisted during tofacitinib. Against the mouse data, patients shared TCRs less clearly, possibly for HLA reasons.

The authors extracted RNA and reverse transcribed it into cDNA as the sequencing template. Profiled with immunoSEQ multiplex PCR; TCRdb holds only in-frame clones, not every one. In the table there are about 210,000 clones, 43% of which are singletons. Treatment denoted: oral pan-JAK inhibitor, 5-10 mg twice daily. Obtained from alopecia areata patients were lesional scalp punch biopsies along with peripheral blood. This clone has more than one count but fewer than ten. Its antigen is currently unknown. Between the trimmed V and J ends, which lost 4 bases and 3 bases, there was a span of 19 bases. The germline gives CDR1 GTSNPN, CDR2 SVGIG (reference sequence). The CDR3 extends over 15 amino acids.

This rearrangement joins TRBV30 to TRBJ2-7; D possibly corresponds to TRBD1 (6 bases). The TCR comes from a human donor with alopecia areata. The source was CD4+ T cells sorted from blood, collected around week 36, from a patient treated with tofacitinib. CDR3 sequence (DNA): TGTGCCTGGACCCTCAGGGGCCCCCTATTCTACGAGCAGTACTTC. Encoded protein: CAWTLRGPLFYEQYF.